A selection of T cell receptor beta chains follows, all from one sample in a study of T cell responses to AZD1222 COVID-19 vaccine. Generated by immunoSEQ multiplex PCR, the TCRdb table keeps only in-frame clones and is missing some. The sample gives 130,000 to 150,000 clones, around 90% of which show up once; under 5.5% is in the top ten. The sample in question was peripheral blood, obtained on day 0 of AZD1222 vaccination. These receptors were taken from an adult in good health. Each CDR3 is given with its conserved first and last residue. The D gene is left open where the match is weak. Clone size is stated in some rows and not others, as once, few, many or a class when expanded.

V gene: TRBV4-1; D gene: -; J gene: TRBJ2-5; clone size: -; CDR3 protein: CASSQGQGNGETQYF; CDR3 DNA: TGCGCCAGCAGCCAAGGGCAGGGTAATGGGGAGACCCAGTACTTC
V gene: TRBV11-2; D gene: -; J gene: TRBJ2-3; clone size: -; CDR3 protein: CASSLVAGEGADTQYF; CDR3 DNA: TGTGCCAGCAGCTTAGTGGCGGGAGAGGGGGCAGATACGCAGTATTTT
V gene: TRBV7-3; D gene: TRBD2; J gene: TRBJ2-1; clone size: -; CDR3 protein: CASSLEPGLAGAGYNEQFF; CDR3 DNA: TGTGCCAGCAGCTTAGAGCCGGGACTAGCGGGAGCCGGGTACAATGAGCAGTTCTTC
V gene: TRBV19; D gene: TRBD1; J gene: TRBJ2-7; clone size: -; CDR3 protein: CASSTGTGGSYEQYF; CDR3 DNA: TGTGCCAGTTCAACCGGGACAGGGGGTTCCTACGAGCAGTACTTC
V gene: TRBV18; D gene: TRBD1; J gene: TRBJ2-6; clone size: -; CDR3 protein: CASSPKTGGHGANVLTF; CDR3 DNA: TGTGCCAGCTCACCTAAGACAGGGGGACATGGGGCCAACGTCCTGACTTTC
V gene: TRBV9; D gene: -; J gene: TRBJ2-7; clone size: -; CDR3 protein: CASSVGGPLHDEQYF; CDR3 DNA: TGTGCCAGCAGCGTAGGGGGGCCCCTACATGACGAGCAGTACTTC
V gene: TRBV19; D gene: -; J gene: TRBJ2-7; clone size: -; CDR3 protein: CASSDQGRGYEQYF; CDR3 DNA: TGTGCCAGTAGCGACCAGGGGAGAGGCTACGAGCAGTACTTC
V gene: TRBV19; D gene: -; J gene: TRBJ1-4; clone size: -; CDR3 protein: CASKVGVARGPSNEKLFF; CDR3 DNA: TGTGCCAGTAAGGTGGGGGTCGCTAGAGGGCCGTCTAATGAAAAACTGTTTTTT
V gene: TRBV19; D gene: TRBD1; J gene: TRBJ1-4; clone size: -; CDR3 protein: CASSIGTGPARKLFF; CDR3 DNA: TGTGCCAGTAGTATAGGGACAGGGCCGGCAAGAAAACTGTTTTTT
V gene: TRBV7-2; D gene: -; J gene: TRBJ2-1; clone size: once; CDR3 protein: CASSLSGATYNEQFF; CDR3 DNA: TGTGCCAGCAGCTTGAGCGGAGCGACCTACAATGAGCAGTTCTTC
V gene: TRBV29-1; D gene: -; J gene: TRBJ2-7; clone size: -; CDR3 protein: CSVEASSYEQYF; CDR3 DNA: TGCAGCGTTGAGGCCTCGAGCTACGAGCAGTACTTC
V gene: TRBV6-5; D gene: TRBD2; J gene: TRBJ2-3; clone size: few; CDR3 protein: CASRMTSGTQYF; CDR3 DNA: TGTGCCAGCAGAATGACTAGCGGTACGCAGTATTTT
V gene: TRBV5-1; D gene: TRBD2; J gene: TRBJ2-5; clone size: -; CDR3 protein: CASSLVLAAYQETQYF; CDR3 DNA: TGCGCCAGCAGCTTGGTGCTAGCGGCGTACCAAGAGACCCAGTACTTC
V gene: TRBV4-1; D gene: -; J gene: TRBJ2-7; clone size: -; CDR3 protein: CASSQDLSGTFYEQYF; CDR3 DNA: TGCGCCAGCAGCCAAGACCTTTCGGGGACCTTCTACGAGCAGTACTTC
V gene: TRBV12-5; D gene: -; J gene: TRBJ1-1; clone size: once; CDR3 protein: CASGFDTEAFF; CDR3 DNA: TGTGCTAGTGGTTTTGACACTGAAGCTTTCTTT
V gene: TRBV28; D gene: -; J gene: TRBJ1-5; clone size: -; CDR3 protein: CGARRGEAYSPQHF; CDR3 DNA: TGTGGGGCTAGACGAGGGGAGGCGTATAGTCCCCAGCATTTT
V gene: TRBV14; D gene: TRBD2; J gene: TRBJ2-2; clone size: -; CDR3 protein: CASSHSGNTNTGELFF; CDR3 DNA: TGTGCCAGCAGCCATAGCGGGAACACCAACACCGGGGAGCTGTTTTTT
V gene: TRBV19; D gene: -; J gene: TRBJ1-1; clone size: few; CDR3 protein: CATQGGNTEAFF; CDR3 DNA: TGTGCCACTCAAGGGGGGAACACTGAAGCTTTCTTT
V gene: TRBV7-8; D gene: -; J gene: TRBJ1-5; clone size: -; CDR3 protein: CASSLGRFPTVNSNQPQHF; CDR3 DNA: TGTGCCAGCAGCTTAGGCCGTTTTCCGACAGTTAATAGCAATCAGCCCCAGCATTTT
V gene: TRBV2; D gene: TRBD1; J gene: TRBJ2-7; clone size: -; CDR3 protein: CASSAYGTVAYEQYF; CDR3 DNA: TGTGCCAGCAGTGCCTATGGGACAGTAGCCTACGAGCAGTACTTC
V gene: TRBV9; D gene: -; J gene: TRBJ2-1; clone size: -; CDR3 protein: CASSVDSAYNEQFF; CDR3 DNA: TGTGCCAGCAGCGTAGACAGCGCCTACAATGAGCAGTTCTTC
V gene: TRBV5-4; D gene: TRBD2; J gene: TRBJ2-1; clone size: -; CDR3 protein: CASSLASGRMGEQFF; CDR3 DNA: TGTGCCAGCAGCTTGGCTAGCGGGAGAATGGGTGAGCAGTTCTTC
V gene: TRBV7-3; D gene: TRBD2; J gene: TRBJ2-2; clone size: -; CDR3 protein: CASSTSGLANTGELFF; CDR3 DNA: TGTGCCAGCAGCACTAGCGGATTAGCGAACACCGGGGAGCTGTTTTTT
V gene: TRBV6-6; D gene: TRBD2; J gene: TRBJ2-5; clone size: -; CDR3 protein: CASSYWGLAGGETQYF; CDR3 DNA: TGTGCCAGCAGTTACTGGGGACTAGCGGGAGGCGAGACCCAGTACTTC
V gene: TRBV6-5; D gene: TRBD1; J gene: TRBJ1-2; clone size: medium-sized; CDR3 protein: CATGSRDSPYGYTF; CDR3 DNA: TGTGCCACCGGGTCCCGGGACAGCCCTTATGGCTACACCTTC
V gene: TRBV5-1; D gene: TRBD1; J gene: TRBJ1-2; clone size: few; CDR3 protein: CASSLGGGDGYTF; CDR3 DNA: TGCGCCAGCAGCCTAGGAGGGGGCGATGGCTACACCTTC